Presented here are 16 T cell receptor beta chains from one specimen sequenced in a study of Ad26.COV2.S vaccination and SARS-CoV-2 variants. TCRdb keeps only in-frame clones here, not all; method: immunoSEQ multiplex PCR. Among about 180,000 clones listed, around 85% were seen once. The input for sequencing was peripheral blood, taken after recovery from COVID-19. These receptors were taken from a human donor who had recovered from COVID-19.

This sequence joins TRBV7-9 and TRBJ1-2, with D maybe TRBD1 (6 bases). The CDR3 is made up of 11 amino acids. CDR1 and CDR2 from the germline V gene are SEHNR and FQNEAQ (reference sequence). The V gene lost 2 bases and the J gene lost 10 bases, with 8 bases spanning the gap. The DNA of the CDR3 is TGTGCCAGCAGCTTACGGGACATCTACACCTTC. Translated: CASSLRDIYTF.

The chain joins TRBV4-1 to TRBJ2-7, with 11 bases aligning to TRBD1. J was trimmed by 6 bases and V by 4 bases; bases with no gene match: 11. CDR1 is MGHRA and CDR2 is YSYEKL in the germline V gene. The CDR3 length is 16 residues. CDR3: CASSPHVGDRGGEQYF. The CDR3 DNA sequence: TGCGCCAGCAGCCCCCATGTGGGGGACAGGGGGGGCGAGCAGTACTTC.

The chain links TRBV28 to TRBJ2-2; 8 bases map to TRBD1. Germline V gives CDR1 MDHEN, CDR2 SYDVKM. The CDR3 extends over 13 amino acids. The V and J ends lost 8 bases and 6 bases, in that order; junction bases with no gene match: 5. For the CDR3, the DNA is TGTGCCAGCCTGGACAGGGCGGCCGGGGAGCTGTTTTTT. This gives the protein CASLDRAAGELFF.

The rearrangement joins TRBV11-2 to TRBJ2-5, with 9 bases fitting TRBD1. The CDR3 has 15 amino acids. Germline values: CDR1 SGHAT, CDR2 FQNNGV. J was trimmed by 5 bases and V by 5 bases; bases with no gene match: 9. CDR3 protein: CASSPRVGQGETQYF. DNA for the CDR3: TGTGCCAGCAGCCCTCGTGTGGGACAGGGCGAGACCCAGTACTTC.

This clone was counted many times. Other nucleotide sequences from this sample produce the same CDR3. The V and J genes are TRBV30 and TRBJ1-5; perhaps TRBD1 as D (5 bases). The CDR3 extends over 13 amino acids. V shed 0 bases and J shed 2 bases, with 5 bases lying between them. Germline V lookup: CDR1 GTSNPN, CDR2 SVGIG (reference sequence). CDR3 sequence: CAWSVQGNQPQHF. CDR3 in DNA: TGTGCCTGGAGTGTACAGGGCAATCAGCCCCAGCATTTT.

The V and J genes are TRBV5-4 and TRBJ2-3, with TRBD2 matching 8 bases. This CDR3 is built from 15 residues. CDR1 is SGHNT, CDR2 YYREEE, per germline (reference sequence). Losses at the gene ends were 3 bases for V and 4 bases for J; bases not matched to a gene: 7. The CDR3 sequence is CASSYSGNPPDTQYF. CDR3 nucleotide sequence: TGTGCCAGCAGCTATAGCGGGAATCCCCCAGATACGCAGTATTTT. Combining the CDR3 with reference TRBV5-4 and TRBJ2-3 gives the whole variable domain ETGVTQSPTHLIKTRGQQVTLRCSSQSGHNTVSWYQQALGQGPQFIFQYYREEENGRGNFPPRFSGLQFPNYSSELNVNALELDDSALYLCASSYSGNPPDTQYFGPGTRLTVL.

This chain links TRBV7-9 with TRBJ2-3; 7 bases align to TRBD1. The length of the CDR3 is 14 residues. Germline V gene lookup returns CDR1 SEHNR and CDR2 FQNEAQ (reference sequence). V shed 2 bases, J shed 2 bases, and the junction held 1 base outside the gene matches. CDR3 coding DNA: TGTGCCAGCAGCTTAAGGGGGCTCACAGATACGCAGTATTTT. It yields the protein CASSLRGLTDTQYF.

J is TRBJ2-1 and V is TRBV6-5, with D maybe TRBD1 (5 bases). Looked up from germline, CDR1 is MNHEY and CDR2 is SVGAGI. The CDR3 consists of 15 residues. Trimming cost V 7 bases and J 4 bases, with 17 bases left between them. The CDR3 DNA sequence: TGTGCCAGCACTCCTGGGGCCGCGAAATACAATGAGCAGTTCTTC. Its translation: CASTPGAAKYNEQFF.

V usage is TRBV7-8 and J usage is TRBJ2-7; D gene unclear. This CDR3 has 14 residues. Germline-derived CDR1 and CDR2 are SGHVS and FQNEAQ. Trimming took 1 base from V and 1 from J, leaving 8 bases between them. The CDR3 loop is CASSLVPTSYEQYF. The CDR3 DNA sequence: TGTGCCAGCAGCTTAGTACCCACATCCTACGAGCAGTACTTC.

The CDR3 region is CASSQVFGPYEQYF. The CDR3 bases are TGCGCCAGCAGCCAAGTATTCGGACCCTACGAGCAGTACTTC. The chain recombines TRBV4-1 with TRBJ2-7, with D unresolved. Germline V gene lookup returns CDR1 MGHRA and CDR2 YSYEKL. V was shortened by 1 base and J by 2 bases, with 9 bases between the two germline ends. The CDR3 runs to 14 residues.

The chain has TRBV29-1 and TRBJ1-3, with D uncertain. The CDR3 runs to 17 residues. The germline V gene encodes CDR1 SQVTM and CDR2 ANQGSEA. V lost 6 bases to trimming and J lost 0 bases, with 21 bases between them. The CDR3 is CSVLLRPDPGSGNTIYF. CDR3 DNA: TGCAGCGTCCTATTGCGCCCGGACCCTGGCTCTGGAAACACCATATATTTT.

The CDR3 DNA reads TGTGCCAGCAGCCTGGGACTAGCGGGGACTTACGAGCAGTACTTC. Translation: CASSLGLAGTYEQYF. This chain uses TRBV9 with TRBJ2-7; 13 bases match TRBD2. Germline V gene lookup returns CDR1 SGDLS and CDR2 YYNGEE. Losses at the gene ends were 4 bases for V and 4 bases for J; bases not matched to a gene: 5. The CDR3 spans 15 residues.

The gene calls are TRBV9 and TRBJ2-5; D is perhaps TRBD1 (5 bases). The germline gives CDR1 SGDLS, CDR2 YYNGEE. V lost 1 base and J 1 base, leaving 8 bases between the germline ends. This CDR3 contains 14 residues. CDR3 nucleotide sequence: TGTGCCAGCAGCGTACTTGACAGCCAAGAGACCCAGTACTTC. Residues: CASSVLDSQETQYF.

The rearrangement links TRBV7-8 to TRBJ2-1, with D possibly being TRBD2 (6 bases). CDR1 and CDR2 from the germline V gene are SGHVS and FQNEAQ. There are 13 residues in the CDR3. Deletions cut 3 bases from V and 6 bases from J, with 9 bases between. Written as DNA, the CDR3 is TGTGCCAGCAGCTTTGGGACTTCCAATGAGCAGTTCTTC. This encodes CASSFGTSNEQFF.

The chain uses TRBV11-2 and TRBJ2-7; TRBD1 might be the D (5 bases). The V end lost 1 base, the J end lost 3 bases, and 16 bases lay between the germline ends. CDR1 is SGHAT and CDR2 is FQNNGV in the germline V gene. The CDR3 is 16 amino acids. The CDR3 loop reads CASSLAPGAHLYEQYF. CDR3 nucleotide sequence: TGTGCCAGCAGCTTAGCACCTGGGGCACACCTCTACGAGCAGTACTTC.

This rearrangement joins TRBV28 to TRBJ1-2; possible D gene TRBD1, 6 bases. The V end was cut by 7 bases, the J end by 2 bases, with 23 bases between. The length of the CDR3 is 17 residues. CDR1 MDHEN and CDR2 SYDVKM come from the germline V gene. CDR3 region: CASTITGTFDPNYGYTF. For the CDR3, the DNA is TGTGCCAGCACCATCACCGGGACATTCGACCCCAACTATGGCTACACCTTC.